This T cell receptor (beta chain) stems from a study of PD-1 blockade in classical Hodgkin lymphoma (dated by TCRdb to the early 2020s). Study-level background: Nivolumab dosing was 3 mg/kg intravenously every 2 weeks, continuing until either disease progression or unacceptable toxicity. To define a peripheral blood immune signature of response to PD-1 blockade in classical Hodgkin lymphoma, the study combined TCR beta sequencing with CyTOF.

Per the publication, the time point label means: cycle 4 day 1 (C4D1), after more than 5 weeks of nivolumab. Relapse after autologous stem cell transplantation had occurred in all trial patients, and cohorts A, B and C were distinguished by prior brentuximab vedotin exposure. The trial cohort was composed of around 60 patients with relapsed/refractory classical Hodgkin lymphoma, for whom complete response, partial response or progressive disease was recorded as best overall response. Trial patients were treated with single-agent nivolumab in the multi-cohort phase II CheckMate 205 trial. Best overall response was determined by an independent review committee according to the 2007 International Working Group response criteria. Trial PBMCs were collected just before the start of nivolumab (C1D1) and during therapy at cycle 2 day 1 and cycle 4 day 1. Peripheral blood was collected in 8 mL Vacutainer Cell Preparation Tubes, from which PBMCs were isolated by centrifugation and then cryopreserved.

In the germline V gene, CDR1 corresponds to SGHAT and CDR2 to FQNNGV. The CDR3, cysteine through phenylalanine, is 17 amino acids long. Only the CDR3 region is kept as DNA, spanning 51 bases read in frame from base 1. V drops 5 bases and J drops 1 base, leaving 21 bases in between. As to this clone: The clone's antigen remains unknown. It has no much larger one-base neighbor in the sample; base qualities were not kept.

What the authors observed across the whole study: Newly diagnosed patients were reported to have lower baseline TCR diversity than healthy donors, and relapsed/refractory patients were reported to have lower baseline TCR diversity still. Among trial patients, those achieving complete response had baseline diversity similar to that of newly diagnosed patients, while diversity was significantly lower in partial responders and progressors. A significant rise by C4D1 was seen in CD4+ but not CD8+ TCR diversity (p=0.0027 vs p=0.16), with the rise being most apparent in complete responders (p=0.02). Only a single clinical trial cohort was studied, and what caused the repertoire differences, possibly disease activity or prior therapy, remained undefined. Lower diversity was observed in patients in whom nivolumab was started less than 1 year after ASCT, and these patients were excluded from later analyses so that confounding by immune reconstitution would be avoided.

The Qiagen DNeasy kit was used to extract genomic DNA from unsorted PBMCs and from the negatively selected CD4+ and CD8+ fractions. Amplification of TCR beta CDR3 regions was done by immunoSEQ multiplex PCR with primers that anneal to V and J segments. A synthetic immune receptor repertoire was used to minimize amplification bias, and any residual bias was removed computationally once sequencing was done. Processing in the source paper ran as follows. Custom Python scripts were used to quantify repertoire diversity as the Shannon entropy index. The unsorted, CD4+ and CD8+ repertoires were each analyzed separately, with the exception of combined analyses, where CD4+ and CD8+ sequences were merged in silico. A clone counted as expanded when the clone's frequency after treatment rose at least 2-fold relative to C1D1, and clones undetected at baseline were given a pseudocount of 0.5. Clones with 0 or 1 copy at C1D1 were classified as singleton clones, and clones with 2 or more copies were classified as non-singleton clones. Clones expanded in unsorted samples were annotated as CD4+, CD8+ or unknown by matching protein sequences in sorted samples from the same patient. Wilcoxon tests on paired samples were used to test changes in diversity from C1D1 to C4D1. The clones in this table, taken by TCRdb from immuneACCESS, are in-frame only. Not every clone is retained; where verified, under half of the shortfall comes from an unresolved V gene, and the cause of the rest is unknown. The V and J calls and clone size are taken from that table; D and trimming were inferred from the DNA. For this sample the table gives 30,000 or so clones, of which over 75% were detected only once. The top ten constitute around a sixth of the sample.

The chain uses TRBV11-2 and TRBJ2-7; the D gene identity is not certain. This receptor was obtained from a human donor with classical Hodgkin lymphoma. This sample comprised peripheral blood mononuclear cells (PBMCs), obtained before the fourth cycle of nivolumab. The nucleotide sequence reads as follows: TGTGCCAGCAGCGCGCCGTGGGGTCGTTTACCGTCCTACGAGCAGTACTTC. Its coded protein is CASSAPWGRLPSYEQYF.